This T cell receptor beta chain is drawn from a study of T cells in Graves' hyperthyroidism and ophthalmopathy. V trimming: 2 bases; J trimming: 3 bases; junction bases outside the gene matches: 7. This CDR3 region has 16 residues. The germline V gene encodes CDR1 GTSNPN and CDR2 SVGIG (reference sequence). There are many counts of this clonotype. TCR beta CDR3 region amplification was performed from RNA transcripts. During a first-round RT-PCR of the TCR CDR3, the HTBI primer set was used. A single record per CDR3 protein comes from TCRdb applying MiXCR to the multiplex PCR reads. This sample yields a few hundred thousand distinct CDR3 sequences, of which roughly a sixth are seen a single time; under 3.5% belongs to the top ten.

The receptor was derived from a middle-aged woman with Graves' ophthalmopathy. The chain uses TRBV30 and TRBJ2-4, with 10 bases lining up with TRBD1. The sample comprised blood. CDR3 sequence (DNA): TGTGCCTGGAGTTTGACAGGGGGCATGGGCAAAAACATTCAGTACTTC. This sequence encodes CAWSLTGGMGKNIQYF.